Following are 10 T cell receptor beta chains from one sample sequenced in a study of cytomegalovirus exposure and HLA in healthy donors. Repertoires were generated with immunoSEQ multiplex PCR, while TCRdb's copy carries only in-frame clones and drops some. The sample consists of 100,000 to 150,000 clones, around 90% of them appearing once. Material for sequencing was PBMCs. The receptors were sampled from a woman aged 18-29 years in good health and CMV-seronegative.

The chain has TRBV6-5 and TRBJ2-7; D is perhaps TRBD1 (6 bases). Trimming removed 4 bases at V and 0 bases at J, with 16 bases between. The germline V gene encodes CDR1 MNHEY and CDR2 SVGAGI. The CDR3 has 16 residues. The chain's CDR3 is CASSSVGGRGSYEQYF. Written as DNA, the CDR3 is TGTGCCAGCAGTTCCGTGGGTGGCAGGGGCTCCTACGAGCAGTACTTC.

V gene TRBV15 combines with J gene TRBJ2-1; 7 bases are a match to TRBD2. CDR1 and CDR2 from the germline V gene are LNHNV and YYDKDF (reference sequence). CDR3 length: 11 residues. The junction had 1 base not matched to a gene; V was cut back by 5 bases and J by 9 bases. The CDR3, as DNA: TGTGCCACCAGCGGACTAGGTGAGCAGTTCTTC. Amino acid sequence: CATSGLGEQFF. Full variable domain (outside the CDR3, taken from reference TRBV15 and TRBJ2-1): DAMVIQNPRYQVTQFGKPVTLSCSQTLNHNVMYWYQQKSSQAPKLLFHYYDKDFNNEADTPDNFQSRRPNTSFCFLDIRSPGLGDTAMYLCATSGLGEQFFGPGTRLTVL.

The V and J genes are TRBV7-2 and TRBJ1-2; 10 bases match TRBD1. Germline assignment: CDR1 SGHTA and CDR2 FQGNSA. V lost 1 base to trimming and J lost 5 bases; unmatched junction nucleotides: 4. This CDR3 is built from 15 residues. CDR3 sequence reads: CASSLGTGGGYGYTF. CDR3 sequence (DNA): TGTGCCAGCAGCTTAGGGACAGGGGGAGGATATGGCTACACCTTC.

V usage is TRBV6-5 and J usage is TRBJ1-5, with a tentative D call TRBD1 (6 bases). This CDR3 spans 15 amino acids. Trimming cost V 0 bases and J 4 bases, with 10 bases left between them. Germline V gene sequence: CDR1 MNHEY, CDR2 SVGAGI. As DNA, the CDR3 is TGTGCCAGCAGTTACTCACAGGGTCGGAATCAGCCCCAGCATTTT. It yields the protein CASSYSQGRNQPQHF.

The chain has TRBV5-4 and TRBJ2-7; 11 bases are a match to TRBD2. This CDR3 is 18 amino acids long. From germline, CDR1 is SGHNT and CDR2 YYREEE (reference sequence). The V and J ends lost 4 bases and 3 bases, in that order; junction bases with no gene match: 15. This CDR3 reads CASSGLAGGPSLFYEQYF. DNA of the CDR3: TGTGCCAGCAGCGGATTAGCGGGAGGGCCCTCCCTTTTCTACGAGCAGTACTTC. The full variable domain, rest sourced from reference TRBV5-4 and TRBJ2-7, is ETGVTQSPTHLIKTRGQQVTLRCSSQSGHNTVSWYQQALGQGPQFIFQYYREEENGRGNFPPRFSGLQFPNYSSELNVNALELDDSALYLCASSGLAGGPSLFYEQYFGPGTRLTVT.

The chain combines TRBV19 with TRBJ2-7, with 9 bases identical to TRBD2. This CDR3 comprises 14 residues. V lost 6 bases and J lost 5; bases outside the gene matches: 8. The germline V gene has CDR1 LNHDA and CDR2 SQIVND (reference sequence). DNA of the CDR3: TGTGCCAGTAGCCGCCAGGGCGGGAGGGACGAGCAGTACTTC. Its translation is CASSRQGGRDEQYF.

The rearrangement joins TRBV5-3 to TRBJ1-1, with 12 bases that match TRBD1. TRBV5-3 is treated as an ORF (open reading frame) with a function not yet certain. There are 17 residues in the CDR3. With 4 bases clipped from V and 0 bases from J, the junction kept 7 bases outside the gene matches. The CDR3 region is CARSPRDRGPMNTEAFF. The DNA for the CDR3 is TGTGCCAGAAGCCCGCGGGACAGGGGGCCCATGAACACTGAAGCTTTCTTT.

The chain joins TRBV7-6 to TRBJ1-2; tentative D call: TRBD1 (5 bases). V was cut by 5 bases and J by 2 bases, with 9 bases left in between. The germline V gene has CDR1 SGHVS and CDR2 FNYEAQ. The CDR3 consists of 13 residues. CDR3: CASSPTENYGYTF. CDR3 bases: TGTGCCAGCAGCCCGACAGAGAACTATGGCTACACCTTC.

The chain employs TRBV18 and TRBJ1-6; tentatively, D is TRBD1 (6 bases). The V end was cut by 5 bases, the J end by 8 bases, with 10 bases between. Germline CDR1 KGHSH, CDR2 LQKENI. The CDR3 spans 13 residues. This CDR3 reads CASSVNRDSPLHF. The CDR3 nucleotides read TGTGCCAGCTCAGTCAACAGGGATTCACCCCTCCACTTT.

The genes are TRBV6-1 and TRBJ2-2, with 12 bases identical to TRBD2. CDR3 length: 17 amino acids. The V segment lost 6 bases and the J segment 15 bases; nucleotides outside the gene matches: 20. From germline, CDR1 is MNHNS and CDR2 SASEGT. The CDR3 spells CASSEILGLAGSGVMFF. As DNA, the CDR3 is TGTGCCAGCAGCGAAATCCTAGGACTAGCGGGGTCAGGGGTTATGTTTTTT.